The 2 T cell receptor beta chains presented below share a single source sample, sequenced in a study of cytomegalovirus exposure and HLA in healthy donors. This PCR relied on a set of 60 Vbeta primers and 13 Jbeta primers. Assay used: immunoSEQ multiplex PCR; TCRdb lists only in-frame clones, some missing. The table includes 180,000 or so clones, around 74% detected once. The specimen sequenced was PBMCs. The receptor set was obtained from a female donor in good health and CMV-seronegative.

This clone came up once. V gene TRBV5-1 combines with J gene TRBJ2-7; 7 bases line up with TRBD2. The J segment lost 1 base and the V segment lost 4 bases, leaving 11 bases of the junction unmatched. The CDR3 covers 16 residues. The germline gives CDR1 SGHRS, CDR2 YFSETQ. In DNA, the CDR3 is TGCGCCAGCAGCGGCTATAGCGGGCCCGCTTCCTACGAGCAGTACTTC. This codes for CASSGYSGPASYEQYF.

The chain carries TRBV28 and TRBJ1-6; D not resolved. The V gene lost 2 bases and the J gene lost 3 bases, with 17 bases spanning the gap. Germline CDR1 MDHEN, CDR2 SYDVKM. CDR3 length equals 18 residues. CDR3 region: CASSLGRPDGIYNSPLHF. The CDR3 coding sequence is TGTGCCAGCAGTTTAGGAAGGCCCGACGGGATCTATAATTCACCCCTCCACTTT.